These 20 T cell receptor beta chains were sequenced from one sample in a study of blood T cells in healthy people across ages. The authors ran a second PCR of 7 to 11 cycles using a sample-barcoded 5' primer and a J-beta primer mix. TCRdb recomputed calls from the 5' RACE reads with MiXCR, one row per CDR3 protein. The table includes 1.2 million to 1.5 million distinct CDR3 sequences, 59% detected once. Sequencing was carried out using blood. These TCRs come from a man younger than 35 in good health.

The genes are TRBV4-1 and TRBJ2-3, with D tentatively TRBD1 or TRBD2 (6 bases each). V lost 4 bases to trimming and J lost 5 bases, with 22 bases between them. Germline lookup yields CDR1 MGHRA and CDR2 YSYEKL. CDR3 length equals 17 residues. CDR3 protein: CASSPPGALVPLDTQYF. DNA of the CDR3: TGCGCCAGCAGCCCCCCGGGGGCTCTAGTTCCCTTAGATACGCAGTATTTT.

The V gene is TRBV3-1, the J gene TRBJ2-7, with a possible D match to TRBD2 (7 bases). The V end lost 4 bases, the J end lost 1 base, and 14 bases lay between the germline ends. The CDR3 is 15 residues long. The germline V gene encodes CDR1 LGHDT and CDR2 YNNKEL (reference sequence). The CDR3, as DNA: TGTGCCAGCAGCCGTAGGGGGGGTCGTTCCTACGAGCAGTACTTC. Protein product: CASSRRGGRSYEQYF.

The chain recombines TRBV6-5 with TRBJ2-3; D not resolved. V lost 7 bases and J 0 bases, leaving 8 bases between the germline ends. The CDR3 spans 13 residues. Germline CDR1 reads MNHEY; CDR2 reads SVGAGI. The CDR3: CASKHQSTDTQYF. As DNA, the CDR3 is TGTGCCAGCAAACACCAAAGCACAGATACGCAGTATTTT.

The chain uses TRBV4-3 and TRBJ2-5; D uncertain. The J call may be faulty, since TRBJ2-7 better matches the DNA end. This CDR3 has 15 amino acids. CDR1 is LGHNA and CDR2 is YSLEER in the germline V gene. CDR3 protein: CASSQDTDGFYEQYF. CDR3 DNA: TGCGCCAGCAGCCAAGATACCGACGGTTTCTACGAGCAGTACTTC.

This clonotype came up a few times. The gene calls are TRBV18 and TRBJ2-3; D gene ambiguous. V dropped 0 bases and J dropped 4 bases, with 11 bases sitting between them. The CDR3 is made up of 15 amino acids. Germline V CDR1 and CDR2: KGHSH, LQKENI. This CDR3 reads CASSPPGLGSDTQYF. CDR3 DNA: TGTGCCAGCTCACCACCGGGTCTTGGCTCAGATACGCAGTATTTT.

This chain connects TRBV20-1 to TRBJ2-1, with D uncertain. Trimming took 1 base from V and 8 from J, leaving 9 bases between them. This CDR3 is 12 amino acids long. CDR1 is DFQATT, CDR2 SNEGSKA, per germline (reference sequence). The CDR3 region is CSARGAAYEQFF. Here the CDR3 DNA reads TGCAGTGCTAGAGGGGCGGCCTATGAGCAGTTCTTC.

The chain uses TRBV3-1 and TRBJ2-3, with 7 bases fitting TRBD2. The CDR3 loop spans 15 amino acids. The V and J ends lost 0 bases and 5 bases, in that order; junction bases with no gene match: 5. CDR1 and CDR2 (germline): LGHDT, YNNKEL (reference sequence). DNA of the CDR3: TGTGCCAGCAGCCAAGATCATCGGGGGGAAGATACGCAGTATTTT. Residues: CASSQDHRGEDTQYF.

The CDR3 reads CASSPSIVGVPFNYGYTF. In DNA form, the CDR3 reads TGTGCCAGCAGCCCAAGTATTGTGGGAGTCCCTTTTAACTATGGCTACACCTTC. The V and J genes are TRBV7-6 and TRBJ1-2; no clear D. The CDR3 is 18 amino acids. Trimming removed 5 bases at V and 1 base at J, with 23 bases between. Germline CDR1 is SGHVS and CDR2 is FNYEAQ.

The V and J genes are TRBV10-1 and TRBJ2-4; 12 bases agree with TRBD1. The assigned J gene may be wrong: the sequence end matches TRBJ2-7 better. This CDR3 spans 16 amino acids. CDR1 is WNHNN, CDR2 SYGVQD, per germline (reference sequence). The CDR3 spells CASQQWMGQGADEQYF. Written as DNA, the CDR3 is TGCGCCAGTCAACAGTGGATGGGACAGGGGGCGGACGAGCAGTACTTC.

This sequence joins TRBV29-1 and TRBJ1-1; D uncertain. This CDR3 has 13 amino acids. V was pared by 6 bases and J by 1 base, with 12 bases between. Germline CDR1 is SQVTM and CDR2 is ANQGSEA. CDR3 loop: CSVEPGGNTEAFF. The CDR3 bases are TGCAGCGTGGAACCAGGAGGGAACACTGAAGCTTTCTTT. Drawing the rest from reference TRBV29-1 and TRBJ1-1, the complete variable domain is SAVISQKPSRDICQRGTSLTIQCQVDSQVTMMFWYRQQPGQSLTLIATANQGSEATYESGFVIDKFPISRPNLTFSTLTVSNMSPEDSSIYLCSVEPGGNTEAFFGQGTRLTVV.

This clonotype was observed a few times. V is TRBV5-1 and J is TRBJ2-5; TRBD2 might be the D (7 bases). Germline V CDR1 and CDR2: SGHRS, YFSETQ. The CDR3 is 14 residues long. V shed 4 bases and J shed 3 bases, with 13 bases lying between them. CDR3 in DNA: TGCGCCAGCAGCACAAGGGGGGGGAAAGAGACCCAGTACTTC. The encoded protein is CASSTRGGKETQYF. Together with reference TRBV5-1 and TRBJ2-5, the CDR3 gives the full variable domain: KAGVTQTPRYLIKTRGQQVTLSCSPISGHRSVSWYQQTPGQGLQFLFEYFSETQRNKGNFPGRFSGRQFSNSRSEMNVSTLELGDSALYLCASSTRGGKETQYFGPGTRLLVL.

CDR3 nucleotides: TGTGCCAGCAGTTACAGACAGGGGAGCCCCTACGAGCAGTACTTC. Encoded protein: CASSYRQGSPYEQYF. The chain couples TRBV6-5 to TRBJ2-7; 8 nucleotides match TRBD1. The CDR3 extends over 15 amino acids. CDR1 is MNHEY, CDR2 SVGAGI, per germline. The junction had 5 bases not matched to a gene; V was cut back by 2 bases and J by 2 bases.

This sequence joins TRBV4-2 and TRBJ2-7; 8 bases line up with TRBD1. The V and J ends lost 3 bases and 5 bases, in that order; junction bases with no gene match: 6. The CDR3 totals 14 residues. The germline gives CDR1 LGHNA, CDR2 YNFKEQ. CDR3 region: CASSQQGAKHEQYF. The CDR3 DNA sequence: TGTGCCAGCAGCCAGCAGGGGGCCAAGCACGAGCAGTACTTC.

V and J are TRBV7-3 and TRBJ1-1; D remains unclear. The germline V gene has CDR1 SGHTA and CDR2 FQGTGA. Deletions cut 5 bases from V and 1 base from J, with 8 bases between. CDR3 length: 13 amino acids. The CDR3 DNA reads TGTGCCAGCAGCGACGACACGAACACTGAAGCTTTCTTT. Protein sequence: CASSDDTNTEAFF.

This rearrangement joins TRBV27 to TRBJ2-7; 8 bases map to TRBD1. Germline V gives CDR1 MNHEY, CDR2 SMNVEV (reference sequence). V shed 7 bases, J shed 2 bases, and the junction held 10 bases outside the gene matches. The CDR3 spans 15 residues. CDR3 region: CASKPGTGVPYEQYF. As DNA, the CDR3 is TGTGCCAGCAAACCTGGGACAGGAGTCCCCTACGAGCAGTACTTC.

The CDR3 reads CASGGGLASSGANVLTF. The CDR3 DNA reads TGTGCCAGCGGAGGGGGACTAGCGAGCTCTGGGGCCAACGTCCTGACTTTC. V and J are TRBV12-3 or TRBV12-4 and TRBJ2-6; 10 positions match TRBD2. With 8 bases clipped from V and 0 bases from J, the junction kept 7 bases outside the gene matches. The CDR3 totals 17 residues.

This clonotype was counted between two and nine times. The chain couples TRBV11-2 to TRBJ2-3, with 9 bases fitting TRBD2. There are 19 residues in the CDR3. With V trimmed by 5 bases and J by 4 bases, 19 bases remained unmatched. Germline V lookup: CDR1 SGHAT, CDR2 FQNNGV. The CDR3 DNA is TGTGCCAGCAGCCCGGCCCGATCCTTCCCGACTAGCGGCCCAGATACGCAGTATTTT. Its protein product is CASSPARSFPTSGPDTQYF.

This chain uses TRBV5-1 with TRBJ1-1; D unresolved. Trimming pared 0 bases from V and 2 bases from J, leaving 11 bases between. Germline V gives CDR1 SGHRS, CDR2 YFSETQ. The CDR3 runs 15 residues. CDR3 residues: CASSLDAGLNTEAFF. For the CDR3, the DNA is TGCGCCAGCAGCTTGGATGCCGGTTTAAACACTGAAGCTTTCTTT.

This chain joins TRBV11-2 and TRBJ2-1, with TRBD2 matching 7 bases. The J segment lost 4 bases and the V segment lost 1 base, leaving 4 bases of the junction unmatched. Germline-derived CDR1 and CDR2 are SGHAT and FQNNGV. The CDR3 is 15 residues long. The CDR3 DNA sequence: TGTGCCAGCAGCTTAGTCCGGGGAGGGTACAATGAGCAGTTCTTC. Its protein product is CASSLVRGGYNEQFF.

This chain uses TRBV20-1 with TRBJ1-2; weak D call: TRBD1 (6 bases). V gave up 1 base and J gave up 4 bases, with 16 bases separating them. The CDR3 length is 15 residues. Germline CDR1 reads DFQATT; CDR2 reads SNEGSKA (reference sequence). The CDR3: CSARGSDSTSYGYTF. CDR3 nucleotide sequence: TGCAGTGCTAGAGGTTCGGACAGCACTTCCTATGGCTACACCTTC.